This T cell receptor gamma chain was obtained from a study of human gamma delta and Vdelta1 T cells (dated by TCRdb to 2017 to 2018). A note on the overall study: The study investigated Delta One T cells, Vd1+ gamma-delta T cells, as cytotoxic effectors against acute myeloid leukemia.

About this clone itself: What this receptor recognizes is not known. No clone much larger than this one lies a single base away; base qualities are absent.

Overall results and qualifications from the work: Polyclonality and broad cytotoxic targeting of acute myeloid leukemia were reported for Delta One T cells.

The method was PCR. Sequenced using an Illumina MiSeq. TCRdb reprocessed the public data with the CATT caller; entries with the same nucleotide sequence were combined afterwards. In all, the sample holds 4,500 to 5,000 gamma-chain clones, and around a third of those were seen once. The ten largest clones capture roughly 3% of the sample. Compared with germline, V lacks 3 bases and J lacks 3 bases; bases without a gene match: 5. CDR1 is given as EGSNGY and CDR2 as YDSYNSKV, both from the germline V gene. From the cysteine up to the phenylalanine, the CDR3 has a length of 13 residues. The entry retains the CDR3 DNA only, 39 bases that are in frame from base 1.

Sequencing was carried out using Vdelta1 gamma-delta T cells from blood grown in culture (DOT cells). Reading the label with the study, this specimen's cell subset or site is: Delta One T cells, in vitro expanded/differentiated Vd1+ gamma-delta T cells. The source is a human donor in good health. The V gene is TRGV2 and the J gene is TRGJ1 or TRGJ2. The CDR3 corresponds to CATWDTTYYKKLF. In nucleotides, the sequence is TGTGCCACCTGGGACACAACTTATTATAAGAAACTCTTT.